This T cell receptor (beta chain) was profiled in a study of cytomegalovirus exposure and HLA in healthy donors. In the PCR, 60 Vbeta and 13 Jbeta primers were used. Clones were sequenced by immunoSEQ multiplex PCR, and TCRdb holds only the in-frame ones, with some missing. The data contain 120,000 or so clones, roughly 68% of them singletons. Germline-derived CDR1 and CDR2 are SNHLY and FYNNEI. V shed 7 bases and J shed 8 bases, with 7 bases lying between them. This CDR3 contains 10 residues. The specimen sequenced was PBMCs. This TCR derives from a woman aged 45-65 years in good health and CMV-seropositive. This rearrangement joins TRBV2 to TRBJ2-3; D is unclear. DNA for the CDR3: TGTGCCAGCACTCTGCGTACGCAGTATTTT. This translates into CASTLRTQYF.